Following are 26 T cell receptor beta chains from one sample sequenced in a study of shared clonotypes between healthy human individuals. Repertoires were generated with immunoSEQ multiplex PCR, while TCRdb's copy carries only in-frame clones and drops some. This table has about 490,000 clones, about 79% appearing once. Sequences were obtained from PBMCs. The receptors come from a woman aged 40 to 50 in good health. Some clones in this sample may be carry-over from other donors' samples.

Concerning this clone itself: The junction departs from germline at one end; a sequencing error may be responsible. This chain links TRBV5-3 with TRBJ1-1; D might be TRBD1 (6 bases). TRBV5-3 is an ORF for which the function is uncertain. The CDR3 length is 13 residues. The CDR3 DNA reads as TGTGCCAGCAGCTTACAGGGTTTTACTGAAGCTTTCTTT. This sequence encodes CASSLQGFTEAFF.

This clone occurred once. The chain uses TRBV27 and TRBJ2-7; D call uncertain. Germline V gene lookup returns CDR1 MNHEY and CDR2 SMNVEV (reference sequence). The CDR3 totals 13 residues. V lost 3 bases, J lost 0 bases, and 6 bases lay in between. The CDR3 loop is CASSLASSYEQYF. CDR3 DNA: TGTGCCAGCAGTTTGGCCAGCTCCTACGAGCAGTACTTC.

The J gene is TRBJ2-7, the V gene TRBV7-9, with TRBD1 matching over 8 bases. With V trimmed by 6 bases and J by 7 bases, 8 bases remained unmatched. The CDR3 runs 13 residues. The V gene's germline CDR1 is SEHNR and CDR2 FQNEAQ (reference sequence). CDR3 residues: CASSMGQVWEQYF. The DNA of the CDR3 is TGTGCCAGCAGTATGGGACAGGTTTGGGAGCAGTACTTC.

The chain joins TRBV5-4 to TRBJ2-7; tentative D call: TRBD1 (5 bases). The CDR3 has 12 residues. Germline CDR1 is SGHNT and CDR2 is YYREEE (reference sequence). Trimming shortened V by 1 base and J by 6 bases, and 8 bases separated the two germline ends. The CDR3: CASSLQGREQYF. The CDR3 DNA is TGTGCCAGCAGCTTGCAGGGTCGCGAGCAGTACTTC. Drawing the rest from reference TRBV5-4 and TRBJ2-7, the complete variable domain is ETGVTQSPTHLIKTRGQQVTLRCSSQSGHNTVSWYQQALGQGPQFIFQYYREEENGRGNFPPRFSGLQFPNYSSELNVNALELDDSALYLCASSLQGREQYFGPGTRLTVT.

The V and J genes are TRBV13 and TRBJ2-7, with 14 bases that match TRBD2. The CDR3 contains 15 residues. J gave up 6 bases and V 7 bases, and 8 bases lay outside the gene matches. Germline CDR1 PRHDT, CDR2 FYEKMQ (reference sequence). The CDR3 DNA reads TGTGCCAGCACCCAGGGACTAGCGGGAGCTGCCGAGCAGTACTTC. Protein sequence: CASTQGLAGAAEQYF. Full variable domain (remainder filled in from reference TRBV13 and TRBJ2-7): AAGVIQSPRHLIKEKRETATLKCYPIPRHDTVYWYQQGPGQDPQFLISFYEKMQSDKGSIPDRFSAQQFSDYHSELNMSSLELGDSALYFCASTQGLAGAAEQYFGPGTRLTVT.

This chain connects TRBV18 to TRBJ1-1; TRBD1 aligns across 7 bases. The junction had 5 bases not matched to a gene; V was cut back by 3 bases and J by 1 base. CDR1 and CDR2 (germline): KGHSH, LQKENI. The CDR3 has 15 amino acids. The CDR3 nucleotides read TGTGCCAGCTCACCTCCGGACAGGTCGAACACTGAAGCTTTCTTT. Translated, it gives CASSPPDRSNTEAFF. The full variable domain, in which reference TRBV18 and TRBJ1-1 provide the parts outside the CDR3, is NAGVMQNPRHLVRRRGQEARLRCSPMKGHSHVYWYRQLPEEGLKFMVYLQKENIIDESGMPKERFSAEFPKEGPSILRIQQVVRGDSAAYFCASSPPDRSNTEAFFGQGTRLTVV.

This clone appeared once. The V call is TRBV5-4, the J call TRBJ2-7; D is tentatively TRBD1 or TRBD2 (6 bases each). V dropped 0 bases and J dropped 1 base, with 14 bases sitting between them. The V gene's germline CDR1 is SGHNT and CDR2 YYREEE (reference sequence). The CDR3 contains 16 residues. CDR3 coding DNA: TGTGCCAGCAGCTTGGGGGGGGCAGGTTCGTCCTACGAGCAGTACTTC. Protein: CASSLGGAGSSYEQYF.

V usage is TRBV18 and J usage is TRBJ2-1; TRBD1 aligns across 10 bases. This CDR3 contains 16 residues. The germline V gene encodes CDR1 KGHSH and CDR2 LQKENI. Trimming at V came to 0 bases and at J to 4 bases, leaving 3 bases not matched to a gene. The CDR3 spells CASSPPRDRGYNEQFF. As DNA, the CDR3 is TGTGCCAGCTCACCACCCCGGGACAGGGGATACAATGAGCAGTTCTTC.

The chain recombines TRBV5-4 with TRBJ2-7; the D gene is possibly TRBD1 (7 bases). Germline V gene data show CDR1 as SGHNT and CDR2 as YYREEE (reference sequence). Trimming pared 0 bases from V and 7 bases from J, leaving 11 bases between. This CDR3 is 13 amino acids long. As DNA, the CDR3 is TGTGCCAGCAGCTTGGAGGGGGCGGGGGAGCAGTACTTC. It yields the protein CASSLEGAGEQYF.

V is TRBV25-1 and J is TRBJ2-7; a possible D gene is TRBD1 (6 bases). V gave up 1 base and J gave up 2 bases, with 9 bases separating them. This CDR3 has 14 amino acids. Germline values: CDR1 MGHDK, CDR2 SYGVNS. In nucleotides, the CDR3 is TGTGCCAGCAGTGAATCAGGGGTAACCTACGAGCAGTACTTC. As protein: CASSESGVTYEQYF.

The rearrangement uses TRBV7-2 and TRBJ1-1, with a weak D call TRBD1 (5 bases). This CDR3 region has 13 residues. Trimming pared 7 bases from V and 0 bases from J, leaving 9 bases between. Germline CDR1 is SGHTA and CDR2 is FQGNSA. In DNA, the CDR3 is TGTGCCAGCAAGGAGGGACTGAACACTGAAGCTTTCTTT. It is translated as CASKEGLNTEAFF.

The genes are TRBV28 and TRBJ2-1; no clear D. The CDR3 sequence is 14 residues long. The germline V gene encodes CDR1 MDHEN and CDR2 SYDVKM. Deletions cut 2 bases from V and 0 bases from J, with 5 bases between. CDR3 in amino acids: CASSLEPSYNEQFF. CDR3 nucleotides: TGTGCCAGCAGTTTAGAACCCTCCTACAATGAGCAGTTCTTC.

The chain uses TRBV29-1 and TRBJ1-2, with a possible D match to TRBD1 (6 bases). The germline CDR1 and CDR2 sequences are SQVTM and ANQGSEA. V lost 6 bases and J 4 bases, leaving 27 bases between the germline ends. The CDR3 length is 17 residues. The DNA for the CDR3 is TGCAGCGTCCCTCCCCTCGGACAGCCAACGGGAGGCTATGGCTACACCTTC. Encoded protein: CSVPPLGQPTGGYGYTF.

The chain couples TRBV27 to TRBJ2-7, with unresolved D. The V end lost 3 bases, the J end lost 2 bases, and 23 bases lay between the germline ends. Germline loops: CDR1 MNHEY, CDR2 SMNVEV (reference sequence). The CDR3 is 18 amino acids. This CDR3 is CASSFFSHTPGRPYEQYF. The CDR3 nucleotides read TGTGCCAGCAGTTTTTTCTCCCACACCCCGGGCAGACCCTACGAGCAGTACTTC.

This clone was recorded many times. This chain links TRBV30 with TRBJ1-3; tentative D call: TRBD1 (5 bases). CDR1 is GTSNPN, CDR2 SVGIG, per germline (reference sequence). This CDR3 comprises 13 residues. DNA for the CDR3: TGTTCTTGTTGGGGGACTTCTGGAAACACCATATATTTT. Protein: CSCWGTSGNTIYF.

V gene TRBV6-5 combines with J gene TRBJ1-2; no reliable D call. The CDR3 has 11 residues. Trimming cost V 4 bases and J 4 bases, with 4 bases left between them. The germline CDR1 and CDR2 sequences are MNHEY and SVGAGI. CDR3 amino acids: CASSSSYGYTF. CDR3 sequence (DNA): TGTGCCAGCAGTTCGTCCTATGGCTACACCTTC.

The chain uses TRBV29-1 and TRBJ2-7; 7 bases map to TRBD2. This CDR3 comprises 13 residues. CDR1 and CDR2 (germline): SQVTM, ANQGSEA. V lost 4 bases and J lost 1; bases outside the gene matches: 4. The CDR3 loop is CSVGPSGSYEQYF. The CDR3 region has the DNA TGCAGCGTTGGTCCTAGCGGTTCCTACGAGCAGTACTTC.

This clone was seen a handful of times. The J gene is TRBJ1-2, the V gene TRBV19; unclear D gene. V was cut by 2 bases and J by 6 bases, with 16 bases left in between. In germline, CDR1 is LNHDA, CDR2 SQIVND (reference sequence). This CDR3 spans 15 amino acids. In nucleotides, the CDR3 is TGTGCCAGTAGTATAAGCCCCCGGACGGGGAATGGCTACACCTTC. It codes for CASSISPRTGNGYTF.

CDR3 bases: TGTGCCATCAGTGAGTCGAAGGGTCTTTACGAGCAGTACTTC. Its protein is CAISESKGLYEQYF. V is TRBV10-3 and J is TRBJ2-7; unclear D gene. CDR3 length: 14 residues. Trimming cost V 0 bases and J 4 bases, with 10 bases left between them. The germline V gene encodes CDR1 ENHRY and CDR2 SYGVKD.

This clone was seen many times. The gene calls are TRBV9 and TRBJ1-4, with D possibly matching TRBD1 (5 bases). The V end was cut by 3 bases, the J end by 8 bases, with 17 bases between. This CDR3 contains 15 residues. Germline V lookup: CDR1 SGDLS, CDR2 YYNGEE. CDR3 nucleotides: TGTGCCAGCAGCGATCGCAGGGATTCGAGAGAAAAACTGTTTTTT. As protein: CASSDRRDSREKLFF. Looking up the rest from reference TRBV9 and TRBJ1-4 gives the full variable domain: DSGVTQTPKHLITATGQRVTLRCSPRSGDLSVYWYQQSLDQGLQFLIQYYNGEERAKGNILERFSAQQFPDLHSELNLSSLELGDSALYFCASSDRRDSREKLFFGSGTQLSVL.

The table lists this clone with a count of one. The chain links TRBV5-4 to TRBJ2-5; possible D gene TRBD1, 6 bases. V was cut by 4 bases and J by 9 bases, with 13 bases left in between. Per germline, CDR1 SGHNT and CDR2 YYREEE (reference sequence). The CDR3 covers 12 residues. The CDR3 protein is CASSKENRAQYF. The CDR3 DNA sequence: TGTGCCAGCAGCAAAGAAAACAGGGCCCAGTACTTC.

The chain carries TRBV5-4 and TRBJ2-5; 8 bases match TRBD2. The V and J ends lost 3 bases and 1 base, in that order; junction bases with no gene match: 5. Looked up from germline, CDR1 is SGHNT and CDR2 is YYREEE (reference sequence). The CDR3 extends over 15 amino acids. CDR3 residues: CASSSRAGAQETQYF. The CDR3 region has the DNA TGTGCCAGCAGCTCCCGAGCGGGGGCCCAAGAGACCCAGTACTTC.

Comment on this clone: Other DNA sequences from this sample encode an identical CDR3 as well. The genes are TRBV6-6 and TRBJ2-1; 7 bases fit TRBD1. From germline, CDR1 is MNHNY and CDR2 SVGAGI (reference sequence). V dropped 2 bases and J dropped 3; count of bases not matched to a gene: 1. The CDR3 sequence is 14 residues long. The CDR3 protein is CASSYRDSYNEQFF. The CDR3 coding sequence is TGTGCCAGCAGTTACAGGGACAGCTACAATGAGCAGTTCTTC.

The chain joins TRBV18 to TRBJ2-1; D gene unclear. The CDR3 has 13 amino acids. Per germline, CDR1 KGHSH and CDR2 LQKENI. The V gene lost 3 bases and the J gene lost 2 bases, with 5 bases spanning the gap. This chain's CDR3 is CASSPDTYNEQFF. The CDR3 DNA follows: TGTGCCAGCTCACCGGATACCTACAATGAGCAGTTCTTC.

V and J are TRBV10-3 and TRBJ1-1, with D tentatively TRBD1 (5 bases). This CDR3 spans 14 amino acids. Germline CDR1 ENHRY, CDR2 SYGVKD. V was pared by 2 bases and J by 1 base, with 8 bases between. CDR3 amino acids: CAISEGHQNTEAFF. Here the CDR3 DNA reads TGTGCCATCAGTGAGGGACATCAGAACACTGAAGCTTTCTTT.

This chain links TRBV9 with TRBJ1-2; D possibly corresponds to TRBD1 (5 bases). The CDR3 is 14 amino acids. Trimming took 4 bases from V and 4 from J, leaving 14 bases between them. Germline V gene data show CDR1 as SGDLS and CDR2 as YYNGEE. For the CDR3, the DNA is TGTGCCAGCAGCTCGGACCTGGGGGGCTATGGCTACACCTTC. Protein sequence: CASSSDLGGYGYTF.